The sample holds a few counts of the clone carrying this T cell receptor beta chain. RNA transcripts served as template for amplifying TCR beta CDR3 sequences. After a first-round RT-PCR with HTBI primers, a second-round multiplex PCR was run. TCRdb reprocessed the multiplex PCR reads via MiXCR and lists one record per CDR3 protein. This sample has a few hundred thousand distinct CDR3 sequences, with about 18% found just once. These data come from a study of Graves' ophthalmopathy and Graves' hyperthyroidism. Study-level information: Before any treatment was given, at initial diagnosis, peripheral blood was collected.

V was clipped by 5 bases and J by 5 bases; unmatched bases: 6. The germline gives CDR1 MNHEY, CDR2 SMNVEV (reference sequence). The CDR3 runs to 14 residues. Sequenced material: peripheral blood. This chain uses TRBV27 with TRBJ1-5, with TRBD1 matching over 7 bases. The origin of this receptor is an adult woman with stable Graves' hyperthyroidism. CDR3: CASSRRQGDQPQHF. The CDR3 nucleotides are TGTGCCAGCAGTAGAAGACAGGGAGATCAGCCCCAGCATTTT.